The source of this T cell receptor beta chain is a study of cytomegalovirus exposure and HLA in healthy donors. Notes on the study in general: Per published reports, the classifier diagnosed cytomegalovirus status with high specificity and sensitivity. As confirmed in vitro, a few CMV-associated chains were specific for CMV antigens.

Some clones are missing from TCRdb's copy, which holds only in-frame ones; the method was immunoSEQ multiplex PCR. Of under 85,000 clones listed, nearly 95% are singletons. The CDR3 runs to 16 residues. V lost 4 bases and J 2 bases, leaving 16 bases between the germline ends. In germline, CDR1 is SGHDT, CDR2 YYEEEE. This clone was recorded once. Its cognate antigen is unknown. This chain joins TRBV5-6 and TRBJ2-1; D possibly corresponds to TRBD2 (5 bases). Specimen: PBMCs. The clonotype originates from a man younger than 30 in good health and CMV-seropositive. The CDR3 DNA follows: TGTGCCAGCAGCGGACCGCGCGGCGGGCCCTACAATGAGCAGTTCTTC. Its protein product is CASSGPRGGPYNEQFF.